One and the same sample provided the 18 T cell receptor beta chains below, sequenced in a study of blood T cells in healthy people across ages. It was with a sample-barcoded 5' primer and a J-beta primer mix that a second PCR of roughly 7 to 12 cycles was run. TCRdb called the 5' RACE reads again in MiXCR, with one record for every CDR3 protein. The sample records about 1.7 million distinct CDR3 sequences, 28% being singletons. The sequenced sample was blood. The receptors here all came from a woman aged 25 to 39 in good health.

The CDR3 protein is CASSSNPNEQFF. The CDR3 bases are TGTGCCAGCAGTTCCAACCCGAATGAGCAGTTCTTC. The rearrangement links TRBV28 to TRBJ2-1; D ambiguous. Between the trimmed V and J ends, which lost 4 bases and 7 bases, there was a span of 8 bases. The CDR3 loop spans 12 amino acids. Germline V gene data show CDR1 as MDHEN and CDR2 as SYDVKM. Using reference TRBV28 and TRBJ2-1 for the parts outside the CDR3, the full variable domain is DVKVTQSSRYLVKRTGEKVFLECVQDMDHENMFWYRQDPGLGLRLIYFSYDVKMKEKGDIPEGYSVSREKKERFSLILESASTNQTSMYLCASSSNPNEQFFGPGTRLTVL.

The sample holds many counts of this clonotype. The V and J genes are TRBV10-2 and TRBJ2-3; D unclear. Trimming removed 4 bases from V and 1 base from J, with 9 bases in between. Germline V gene sequence: CDR1 WSHSY, CDR2 SAAADI. This CDR3 spans 14 amino acids. The CDR3 sequence is CASSVSTGTDTQYF. The DNA for the CDR3 is TGCGCCAGCAGTGTTTCAACAGGCACAGATACGCAGTATTTT.

This chain uses TRBV9 with TRBJ1-2, with D possibly TRBD1 on 5 matching bases. CDR3 length: 15 residues. CDR1 and CDR2 from the germline V gene are SGDLS and YYNGEE. The V and J ends lost 4 bases and 4 bases respectively, with 17 bases between them. CDR3 amino acids: CASSPGTANLYGYTF. CDR3 nucleotide sequence: TGTGCCAGCAGCCCTGGGACGGCGAACCTCTATGGCTACACCTTC.

A word on this clonotype: The junction does not match germline at one end; this may be a read error. CDR3 DNA: TGTGCCATCATGGGGGGCCAGTACAATGAACAGTTCTTC. Translating gives CAIMGGQYNEQFF. J is TRBJ2-1 and V is TRBV10-3; D possibly matches TRBD1 or TRBD2 (6 bases each). The CDR3 runs to 13 residues. The germline gives CDR1 ENHRY, CDR2 SYGVKD.

A few counts support this clonotype. This may be a read error: a much more frequent sequence differs by one nucleotide. The rearrangement uses TRBV18 and TRBJ2-4, with D possibly matching TRBD2 (5 bases). Germline CDR1 is KGHSH and CDR2 is LQKENI. The CDR3 has 11 amino acids. Trimming left V 2 bases short and J 15 bases short, with 11 bases between. CDR3 DNA sequence: TGTGCCAGCTCACCATCGGGGTGGCTGTACTTC. It specifies CASSPSGWLYF.

This clonotype has ten or more counts. The genes are TRBV4-1 and TRBJ2-5, with D uncertain. V was cut by 2 bases and J by 5 bases, with 18 bases left in between. The CDR3 extends over 16 amino acids. Germline CDR1 is MGHRA and CDR2 is YSYEKL. The CDR3 protein is CASSQPPGLLDETQYF. CDR3 coding DNA: TGCGCCAGCAGCCAACCCCCGGGTCTTCTAGATGAGACCCAGTACTTC.

This sequence joins TRBV29-1 and TRBJ2-1; tentatively, D is TRBD2 (6 bases). The CDR3 has 15 amino acids. The ends were cut back, 5 bases at V and 4 bases at J, with 18 bases in the middle. CDR1 SQVTM and CDR2 ANQGSEA come from the germline V gene. The DNA for the CDR3 is TGCAGCGTTAGTAGCGGTCAGCGAAGATACAATGAGCAGTTCTTC. Amino acid sequence: CSVSSGQRRYNEQFF.

CDR3 region: CASSQDTQSYNEQFF. The CDR3 region has the DNA TGTGCCAGCAGCCAAGATACCCAGTCCTACAATGAGCAGTTCTTC. The J gene is TRBJ2-1, the V gene TRBV3-1; D is uncertain. Germline CDR1 LGHDT, CDR2 YNNKEL (reference sequence). The V and J ends lost 0 bases and 1 base respectively, with 7 bases between them. The CDR3 sequence is 15 residues long.

This clonotype was picked up a small number of times. The chain employs TRBV3-1 and TRBJ2-3; TRBD2 is a possible D gene (5 bases). This CDR3 contains 15 residues. Germline lookup yields CDR1 LGHDT and CDR2 YNNKEL (reference sequence). V was cut by 0 bases and J by 3 bases, with 10 bases left in between. CDR3 sequence (DNA): TGTGCCAGCAGCCAAGATCCAAAGCGGACAGATACGCAGTATTTT. This codes for CASSQDPKRTDTQYF.

The chain is built from TRBV5-1 and TRBJ2-5; D tentatively reads TRBD1 or TRBD2 (6 bases each). There are 16 residues in the CDR3. Germline-derived CDR1 and CDR2 are SGHRS and YFSETQ. Trimming took off 0 bases at V and 11 bases at J, with 23 bases between the two ends. This CDR3 reads CASSLVSVGGGNVQYF. The CDR3 coding sequence is TGCGCCAGCAGCTTGGTATCTGTCGGGGGCGGCAACGTGCAGTACTTC.

This chain joins TRBV7-9 and TRBJ2-1; 8 nucleotides line up with TRBD2. Unmatched junction bases numbered 12, after V lost 6 bases and J lost 5 bases. The V gene's germline CDR1 is SEHNR and CDR2 FQNEAQ (reference sequence). The CDR3 is 16 residues long. The DNA for the CDR3 is TGTGCCAGCAGGCCGACTGTCGGGAGGGCTCACAATGAGCAGTTCTTC. It specifies CASRPTVGRAHNEQFF.

Details on this clonotype: A much larger clone differs by one base, so this may be a read error. V and J are TRBV6-5 and TRBJ2-4; 11 nucleotides line up with TRBD2. Trimming removed 4 bases from V and 15 bases from J; junction bases left unmatched: 23. The CDR3 is 18 amino acids. Germline V gene sequence: CDR1 MNHEY, CDR2 SVGAGI. CDR3 sequence reads: CASSFLAGGLKNYNERYF. CDR3 DNA sequence: TGTGCCAGCAGTTTCCTAGCGGGGGGCTTAAAAAATTACAATGAGCGGTACTTC.

For this clonotype: A much more abundant neighbour one base away suggests this may be a read error. The chain combines TRBV7-9 with TRBJ2-7; D may be TRBD1 (5 bases). This CDR3 region has 13 residues. Germline assignment: CDR1 SEHNR and CDR2 FQNEAQ (reference sequence). Trimming pared 7 bases from V and 6 bases from J, leaving 16 bases between. The CDR3 nucleotides are TGTGCCAGCAAAGAAGGCGACAGTGGCGAGCAGTACTTC. Protein product: CASKEGDSGEQYF.

The chain joins TRBV29-1 to TRBJ1-1; TRBD1 matches 10 bases. Per germline, CDR1 SQVTM and CDR2 ANQGSEA. J lost 5 bases, V lost 6 bases, and 9 bases had no gene match. This CDR3 comprises 14 residues. CDR3 DNA sequence: TGCAGCGTCGCTAGACAGGGGGCGAGGACTGAAGCTTTCTTT. This sequence encodes CSVARQGARTEAFF.

This clonotype appeared a few times. The gene calls are TRBV5-1 and TRBJ2-7; D is perhaps TRBD1 or TRBD2 (6 bases each). CDR3 size: 15 residues. Trimming took 5 bases from V and 2 from J, leaving 17 bases between them. Looked up from germline, CDR1 is SGHRS and CDR2 is YFSETQ. In nucleotides, the CDR3 is TGCGCCAGCAGACCCGGGGGCCCGTCGACCTACGAGCAGTACTTC. Its protein is CASRPGGPSTYEQYF. The full variable domain, its missing parts supplied by reference TRBV5-1 and TRBJ2-7, is KAGVTQTPRYLIKTRGQQVTLSCSPISGHRSVSWYQQTPGQGLQFLFEYFSETQRNKGNFPGRFSGRQFSNSRSEMNVSTLELGDSALYLCASRPGGPSTYEQYFGPGTRLTVT.

This clonotype was found many times. This rearrangement joins TRBV5-1 to TRBJ2-7, with TRBD2 identical over 11 bases. With 5 bases clipped from V and 1 base from J, the junction kept 8 bases outside the gene matches. CDR3 length equals 16 residues. The germline gives CDR1 SGHRS, CDR2 YFSETQ. This CDR3 reads CASSRPGLAASYEQYF. The CDR3 bases are TGCGCCAGCAGTCGGCCGGGACTAGCGGCGTCCTACGAGCAGTACTTC.

A few counts support this clonotype. The chain uses TRBV6-5 and TRBJ1-2; 7 bases are a match to TRBD1. The CDR3 sequence is 15 residues long. Germline-derived CDR1 and CDR2 are MNHEY and SVGAGI. V shed 8 bases and J 0 bases; nucleotides not matched to a gene: 9. DNA for the CDR3: TGTGCCAGCGGGCGGACCCAGGGGGCTAACTATGGCTACACCTTC. It encodes CASGRTQGANYGYTF.

V and J are TRBV29-1 and TRBJ2-3; D unresolved. Looked up from germline, CDR1 is SQVTM and CDR2 is ANQGSEA. V was pared by 3 bases and J by 5 bases, with 9 bases between. The CDR3 is 12 residues long. Written as DNA, the CDR3 is TGCAGCGTTGAGGCTAGGAGAGATACGCAGTATTTT. Residues: CSVEARRDTQYF.